This TCR beta chain is from a study of blood T cell repertoires in COVID-19. TCRdb's copy holds only in-frame clones and misses some; the assay was immunoSEQ multiplex PCR. Of nearly 400,000 clones in the sample, roughly 91% were seen once. Resolution of symptoms, clearance, or two negative PCRs was present in recovered Cohort 3 donors. This CDR3 comprises 15 residues. Germline CDR1 is MNHEY and CDR2 is SVGAGI. V was clipped by 6 bases and J by 0 bases, with 9 bases between them. The sequence came from a woman under 40 who had recovered from COVID-19. Sample: PBMCs or T cells enriched from blood (not recorded which). The V gene is TRBV6-5, the J gene TRBJ2-6; D is perhaps TRBD1 (6 bases). The CDR3 bases are TGTGCCAGCAGGGGACAAACCTCTGGGGCCAACGTCCTGACTTTC. As protein: CASRGQTSGANVLTF.